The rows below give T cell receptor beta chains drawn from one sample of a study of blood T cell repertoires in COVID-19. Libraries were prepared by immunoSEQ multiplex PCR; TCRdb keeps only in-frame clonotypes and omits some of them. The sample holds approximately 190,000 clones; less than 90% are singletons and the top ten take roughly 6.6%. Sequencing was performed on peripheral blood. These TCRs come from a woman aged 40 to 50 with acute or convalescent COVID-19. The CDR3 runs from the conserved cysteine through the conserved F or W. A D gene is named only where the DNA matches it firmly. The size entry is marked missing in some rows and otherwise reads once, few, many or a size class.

CASSPRGGNQPQHF	TGCGCCAGCAGCCCAAGGGGAGGGAATCAGCCCCAGCATTTT	-	TRBJ1-5	-	TRBV5-1
CASSVGKGASPLHF	TGTGCCAGCAGCGTAGGGAAAGGGGCTTCACCCCTCCACTTT	-	TRBJ1-6	-	TRBV9
CAWGRRAGGLNEKLFF	TGTGCCTGGGGTCGAAGGGCGGGGGGACTTAATGAAAAACTGTTTTTT	-	TRBJ1-4	-	TRBV30
CASSFRTGVYGYTF	TGTGCCAGCAGTTTCCGGACAGGGGTCTATGGCTACACCTTC	TRBD1	TRBJ1-2	-	TRBV28
CASSQVSPGYNEQFF	TGCGCCAGCAGCCAAGTCTCCCCGGGATACAATGAGCAGTTCTTC	-	TRBJ2-1	-	TRBV4-1
CSVELQESSYEQYF	TGCAGCGTTGAGTTACAGGAGAGCTCCTACGAGCAGTACTTC	-	TRBJ2-7	-	TRBV29-1
CASSLFAGPSTDTQYF	TGTGCCAGCAGCTTGTTCGCGGGGCCGAGCACAGATACGCAGTATTTT	-	TRBJ2-3	-	TRBV5-6
CASSAGTSGSSYNEQFF	TGTGCCAGCAGCGCCGGGACTAGCGGGAGCTCCTACAATGAGCAGTTCTTC	TRBD2	TRBJ2-1	-	TRBV7-8
CASSLGTAIYNEQFF	TGTGCCAGCAGCTTAGGGACAGCTATATACAATGAGCAGTTCTTC	-	TRBJ2-1	-	TRBV7-2
CASSQEDSLYF	TGTGCCAGCAGCCAAGAGGACAGCTTATATTTT	-	TRBJ1-3	-	TRBV3-1/TRBV3-2
CASSLVQGSTGELFF	TGCGCCAGCAGCTTGGTGCAGGGCAGCACCGGGGAGCTGTTTTTT	-	TRBJ2-2	-	TRBV5-1
CASSIRGTWETQYF	TGTGCCAGCAGCATCCGCGGTACTTGGGAGACCCAGTACTTC	-	TRBJ2-5	-	TRBV28
CASSPTGGTDTQYF	TGTGCCAGCTCGCCTACAGGGGGCACAGATACGCAGTATTTT	TRBD1	TRBJ2-3	-	TRBV18
CASRRDRGRRQPQHF	TGTGCCAGCAGGCGGGACAGGGGGCGAAGGCAGCCCCAGCATTTT	TRBD1	TRBJ1-5	-	TRBV7-8
CASSPPTGGDEKLFF	TGTGCCAGCAGTCCGCCGACAGGGGGCGATGAAAAACTGTTTTTT	TRBD1	TRBJ1-4	-	TRBV28
CAITRQGMNTEAFF	TGTGCCATCACCAGACAGGGAATGAACACTGAAGCTTTCTTT	TRBD1	TRBJ1-1	once	TRBV10-3
CASSFRSYEQYF	TGTGCCAGCAGCTTTCGGTCCTACGAGCAGTACTTC	-	TRBJ2-7	-	TRBV5-5
CASREGVAYEQYF	TGTGCCAGTCGGGAGGGAGTTGCCTACGAGCAGTACTTC	TRBD2	TRBJ2-7	-	TRBV28
CASSDRDTLQHF	TGTGCCAGCAGTGATAGGGACACCCTCCAGCATTTT	-	TRBJ1-5	-	TRBV2
CASSLGGGGVTGELFF	TGCGCCAGCAGCCTCGGGGGAGGGGGTGTCACCGGGGAGCTGTTTTTT	-	TRBJ2-2	-	TRBV4-1
CASSAGDRVVQPQHF	TGTGCCAGCAGCGCCGGGGACAGGGTAGTCCAGCCCCAGCATTTT	TRBD1	TRBJ1-5	-	TRBV28
CASSLKLQRGVTDTQYF	TGTGCCAGCAGCTTAAAGTTGCAGCGGGGGGTCACAGATACGCAGTATTTT	TRBD2	TRBJ2-3	-	TRBV7-3
CASSARDKQYF	TGTGCCAGCAGTGCCCGGGACAAGCAGTACTTC	-	TRBJ2-7	few	TRBV25-1
CASSLGGGSQPQHF	TGTGCCAGCAGCTTGGGAGGGGGCAGTCAGCCCCAGCATTTT	TRBD1	TRBJ1-5	-	TRBV5-4
CASSLGGPGRNSPLHF	TGTGCCAGCAGTTTAGGAGGGCCAGGGCGAAATTCACCCCTCCACTTT	-	TRBJ1-6	-	TRBV27
CAIPPGQENTEAFF	TGCGCCATCCCCCCGGGACAGGAGAACACTGAAGCTTTCTTT	TRBD1	TRBJ1-1	-	TRBV5-1
CASGQGRNTIYF	TGTGCCAGCGGGCAGGGCCGGAACACCATATATTTT	-	TRBJ1-3	-	TRBV28
CATSETGSYEQYF	TGTGCCACCAGTGAGACAGGGTCCTACGAGCAGTACTTC	TRBD1	TRBJ2-7	few	TRBV24-1